This TCR beta chain is from a study of T cells expressing NK-cell markers. Study-level background: In sorted CD3+CD56+NKG2C+, CD3+CD56+NKG2C- and CD3+CD56-NKG2C+ T cells, TCR beta repertoires were obtained. HCMV seropositivity marked most of the eight sequenced donors; one was seronegative. Findings and caveats of the study: Among CD8+ T cells from more than five donors, dominant NKG2C+ clonotypes accounted for roughly 1.0-7.0%.

TCRdb reprocessed the 5' RACE reads and stores each CDR3 protein as one record, lacking DNA. Here the sample table reports some 140,000 distinct CDR3 sequences. This CDR3 spans 16 amino acids. Germline CDR1 and CDR2: ENHRY and SYGVKD. Comments on this clonotype: The antigen is undetermined.

This sequence was found in a woman in her 50s in good health. Specimen: blood T cells: a sorted CD56 or NKG2C T cell subset, CD4+ or CD8+ T cells, or bulk PBMC T cells (not recorded which). V and J are TRBV10-3 and TRBJ2-3; TCRdb returns TRBD2, unconfirmable since there is no DNA. The CDR3 sequence: CAISEPDGPITDTQYF.